These T cell receptor beta chains were read from a single sample in a study of cytomegalovirus exposure and HLA in healthy donors. Assay used: immunoSEQ multiplex PCR; TCRdb lists only in-frame clones, some missing. Altogether approximately 170,000 clones are present, about 80% being singletons, with the ten largest covering 2% to 2.5%. Source material: PBMCs. The receptors were gathered from a woman in her fifties or sixties in good health and CMV-seronegative. CDR3s include the opening cysteine and the closing phenylalanine or tryptophan. D genes are given only for firm matches. Clone size is not always given. Where it is, it says once, few, many or a class for expanded clones.

V	size	D	J	DNA	CDR3
TRBV5-1	few	-	TRBJ2-7	TGCGCCAGCAGCCCGGGTGGCACCTCCTACGAGCAGTACTTC	CASSPGGTSYEQYF
TRBV7-8	once	-	TRBJ2-1	TGTGCCAGCAGCCAGGGAAGGAGCTCCTACAATGAGCAGTTCTTC	CASSQGRSSYNEQFF
TRBV28	-	-	TRBJ1-1	TGTGCCAGCCGTGCCCCAGGGAACACTGAAGCTTTCTTT	CASRAPGNTEAFF
TRBV20-1	-	-	TRBJ2-7	TGCAGTGCTAGAAGGGGGGGCAAGCAGTACTTC	CSARRGGKQYF
TRBV5-6	-	-	TRBJ1-3	TGTGCCAGCAGCTTGCTTGGCGGAGCGAGCTCTGGAAACACCATATATTTT	CASSLLGGASSGNTIYF
TRBV4-2	-	TRBD2	TRBJ2-7	TGTGCCAGCAGCCCGAGACTAAGCGGGGGTTACGAGCAGTACTTC	CASSPRLSGGYEQYF
TRBV19	-	-	TRBJ2-2	TGTGCCAGTAGAGGGACACAGAACACCGGGGAGCTGTTTTTT	CASRGTQNTGELFF
TRBV19	-	TRBD2	TRBJ2-5	TGTGCCAGTACCGGACTAGCTCGACAAGAGACCCAGTACTTC	CASTGLARQETQYF
TRBV15	-	TRBD1	TRBJ2-7	TGTGCCACCAGCATTGGGGGACAGGCGGGGTACGAGCAGTACTTC	CATSIGGQAGYEQYF
TRBV28	-	TRBD1	TRBJ2-5	TGTGCCAGCAGCTCCAGACAGGGATGGGGCTTCGAGACCCAGTACTTC	CASSSRQGWGFETQYF
TRBV18	-	-	TRBJ1-1	TGTGCCACCCACGAGGGTCTCAACACTGAAGCTTTCTTT	CATHEGLNTEAFF
TRBV7-9	-	TRBD2	TRBJ2-1	TGTGCCAGCAAAAAGATACTAGCGTCTAACAATGAGCAGTTCTTC	CASKKILASNNEQFF
TRBV5-4	few	TRBD1	TRBJ1-1	TGTGCCAGCAGCCCGCGAGGACAGGGCGGCACTGAAGCTTTCTTT	CASSPRGQGGTEAFF
TRBV7-9	-	-	TRBJ2-7	TGTGCCAGCAGCTTCGGGACTGGTCTCTACGAGCAGTACTTC	CASSFGTGLYEQYF
TRBV19	medium-sized	-	TRBJ2-1	TGTGCCAGTAGTATCGGCGGGGATGAGCAGTTCTTC	CASSIGGDEQFF
TRBV19	-	TRBD1	TRBJ1-1	TGTGCCAGTAGTATGGGACAGTCGAACACTGAAGCTTTCTTT	CASSMGQSNTEAFF
TRBV6-6	once	-	TRBJ2-7	TGTGCCAGCAGTCCCCTGGTAGGGGGCGAGCAGTACTTC	CASSPLVGGEQYF
TRBV9	once	TRBD1	TRBJ2-7	TGTGCCAGCAGCCTAGGGACAGGGGGTTCCTACGAGCAGTACTTC	CASSLGTGGSYEQYF
TRBV7-2	-	-	TRBJ2-7	TGTGCCAGCAGCTTCTCCGACTGGGGCTCCGAGCAGTACTTC	CASSFSDWGSEQYF
TRBV14	few	-	TRBJ2-7	TGTGCCAGCGGGCACGGGGGGACAAGCACCTACGAGCAGTACTTC	CASGHGGTSTYEQYF
TRBV7-7	few	TRBD1	TRBJ2-3	TGTGCTAGCAGCACAGGGGGTTCAGATACGCAGTATTTT	CASSTGGSDTQYF
TRBV6-1	-	TRBD1	TRBJ2-3	TGTGCCACCTTGGACAGGGGATGGACAGATACGCAGTATTTT	CATLDRGWTDTQYF
TRBV5-1	-	TRBD1	TRBJ1-1	TGCGCCAGCGGGGACGAGACAGGGCCGATGGAAGCTTTCTTT	CASGDETGPMEAFF
TRBV6-5	few	-	TRBJ1-6	TGTGCCAGCAGTTACTTTGGTGGCAATAATTCACCCCTCCACTTT	CASSYFGGNNSPLHF
TRBV29-1	once	TRBD1	TRBJ1-2	TGCAGCGTAGACAGGACAGGGGCGAACTATGGCTACACCTTC	CSVDRTGANYGYTF
TRBV5-1	-	-	TRBJ1-1	TGCGCCAGCAGGGTTATACAGGGTCGAAACACTGAAGCTTTCTTT	CASRVIQGRNTEAFF
TRBV19	-	-	TRBJ1-1	TGTGCCAGTAGTATCGGGACATCCTCCAAGGACACTGAAGCTTTCTTT	CASSIGTSSKDTEAFF
TRBV6-5	once	-	TRBJ1-6	TGTGCCAGCAGTCTCCAGTCAGGGAATTCACCCCTCCACTTT	CASSLQSGNSPLHF
TRBV4-3	-	-	TRBJ2-2	TGCGCCAGCAGCCAAGCTACGGCCTCCACGGGCGGGGAGCTGTTTTTT	CASSQATASTGGELFF
TRBV27	-	-	TRBJ1-2	TGTGCCAGCAGTTTATTAGCGGGACCGAATAACTATGGCTACACCTTC	CASSLLAGPNNYGYTF
TRBV19	-	TRBD2	TRBJ2-7	TGTGCCAGTAGCAGCACACCCCCAGCGGGGGGAAGCGAGCAGTACTTC	CASSSTPPAGGSEQYF
TRBV5-1	-	TRBD2	TRBJ2-7	TGCGCCAGCAGCCCTGGACTAGCGGGAGTGTCGTCGGGGGAGCAGTACTTC	CASSPGLAGVSSGEQYF
TRBV9	-	TRBD1	TRBJ1-1	TGTGCCAGCAGCTCCGGACAGGGCGGATGGAGGGCTGAAGCTTTCTTT	CASSSGQGGWRAEAFF
TRBV7-8	-	TRBD1	TRBJ1-6	TGTGCCAGCAGCGCTGGACAGGTTAATTCACCCCTCCACTTT	CASSAGQVNSPLHF
TRBV28	-	-	TRBJ2-7	TGTGCCAGCAGTCAGGGTCCGGCATACGAGCAGTACTTC	CASSQGPAYEQYF
TRBV7-9	-	-	TRBJ1-1	TGTTCCAGCAGTCGAGTCTCCATGAACACTGAAGCTTTCTTT	CSSSRVSMNTEAFF
TRBV9	-	TRBD2	TRBJ2-1	TGTGCCAGCAGCGCAGCGGGAGTGGGCAATGAGCAGTTCTTC	CASSAAGVGNEQFF
TRBV7-7	-	TRBD2	TRBJ2-7	TGTGCTAGCAGCTTAGCGAGCGGGAGCTTCTACGAGCAGTACTTC	CASSLASGSFYEQYF
TRBV5-4	-	-	TRBJ2-1	TGTGCCAGCAGCTTGAGGGAGAAAGATGAGCAGTTCTTC	CASSLREKDEQFF
TRBV28	-	-	TRBJ2-7	TGTGCCAGCAGTTATGGGGGGGGCGCAGTAGGGGAGCAGTACTTC	CASSYGGGAVGEQYF
TRBV5-1	-	-	TRBJ2-7	TGCGCCAGCAGCTTGGCAGGTCAAAGGACTTACGAGCAGTACTTC	CASSLAGQRTYEQYF
TRBV6-5	-	-	TRBJ2-7	TGTGCCAGCAGTCAACCGGGTCCCGAGGGCTACGAGCAGTACTTC	CASSQPGPEGYEQYF
TRBV25-1	-	TRBD2	TRBJ2-1	TGTGCCAGCAGTGAATACGGCGGGGGTGTCTCCTACAATGAGCAGTTCTTC	CASSEYGGGVSYNEQFF
TRBV19	-	-	TRBJ2-1	TGTGCCAGTAGTACGCCTAGCGCGAGCTCCTACAATGAGCAGTTCTTC	CASSTPSASSYNEQFF
TRBV7-9	many	-	TRBJ2-3	TGTGCCAGCAGCTCCCGCGTAGAAGATACGCAGTATTTT	CASSSRVEDTQYF
TRBV9	few	TRBD2	TRBJ2-1	TGTGCCAGCAGCGTAGGGGGACTAGCGGGGGACAATGAGCAGTTCTTC	CASSVGGLAGDNEQFF